This passage covers 27 T cell receptor beta chains from one sample sequenced in a study of T cell clonotyping in hematopoietic cell transplantation. Repertoires were generated with immunoSEQ multiplex PCR, while TCRdb's copy carries only in-frame clones and drops some. The table includes over 10,000 clones, around nine tenths detected once. Source: PBMCs, taken 100 days after allogeneic stem cell transplant. The receptors originated from a female patient aged 50-60 years who had an allogeneic stem cell transplant from an unrelated donor, so the T cells may come from the graft donor. Some clones in this sample may be carry-over from other donors' samples.

V is TRBV5-5 and J is TRBJ1-2; unclear D gene. CDR3 length: 13 residues. V lost 0 bases and J 2 bases, leaving 5 bases between the germline ends. Per the germline V gene, CDR1 is SGHKS and CDR2 is YYEKEE (reference sequence). CDR3 DNA: TGTGCCAGCAGCTTGGACAGAAACTATGGCTACACCTTC. This codes for CASSLDRNYGYTF.

J is TRBJ1-5 and V is TRBV19; D unclear. The ends were cut back, 8 bases at V and 3 bases at J, with 14 bases in the middle. Germline CDR1 LNHDA, CDR2 SQIVND (reference sequence). The CDR3 contains 14 residues. In DNA form, the CDR3 reads TGTGCCAGTTCCTTCGACATTTACAATCAGCCCCAGCATTTT. It yields the protein CASSFDIYNQPQHF.

The J gene is TRBJ2-1, the V gene TRBV11-3, with D possibly being TRBD2 (6 bases). V was cut by 0 bases and J by 4 bases, with 10 bases left in between. The germline gives CDR1 SGHNT, CDR2 YENEEA. This CDR3 comprises 15 residues. This CDR3 reads CASSLEAGVYNEQFF. CDR3 nucleotides: TGTGCCAGCAGCTTAGAAGCGGGTGTGTACAATGAGCAGTTCTTC.

The V gene is TRBV6-5, the J gene TRBJ1-1; maybe TRBD1 (5 bases). This CDR3 contains 14 residues. Trimming removed 5 bases from V and 3 bases from J, with 13 bases in between. CDR1 and CDR2 from the germline V gene are MNHEY and SVGAGI. This CDR3 is CASSVTGDDTEAFF. The CDR3 nucleotides read TGTGCCAGCAGTGTGACGGGGGATGACACTGAAGCTTTCTTT.

This clone was seen once. CDR3 DNA sequence: TGTGCCAGCAGTTTTGGCCCCCGGGACCCCTTCACCGGGGAGCTGTTTTTT. This gives the protein CASSFGPRDPFTGELFF. The rearrangement uses TRBV28 and TRBJ2-2, with D perhaps given as TRBD1 or TRBD2 (5 bases each). Germline values: CDR1 MDHEN, CDR2 SYDVKM. CDR3 length: 17 residues. V gave up 3 bases and J gave up 4 bases, with 18 bases separating them.

This chain joins TRBV4-3 and TRBJ2-4; D is ambiguous. Trimming shortened V by 0 bases and J by 0 bases, and 3 bases separated the two germline ends. The CDR3 runs 14 residues. Per germline, CDR1 LGHNA and CDR2 YSLEER. The CDR3 DNA is TGCGCCAGCAGCCAAGATCTAGCCAAAAACATTCAGTACTTC. Translated: CASSQDLAKNIQYF.

This chain uses TRBV6-1 with TRBJ1-2; 8 bases line up with TRBD1. The CDR3 sequence is 14 residues long. Germline V gene sequence: CDR1 MNHNS, CDR2 SASEGT. V was pared by 5 bases and J by 4 bases, with 6 bases of the junction left unmatched. The CDR3 region is CASSQDRGGYGYTF. CDR3 nucleotides: TGTGCCAGCAGTCAAGACAGGGGAGGCTATGGCTACACCTTC.

The gene calls are TRBV27 and TRBJ2-3; TRBD2 agrees at 9 bases. Looked up from germline, CDR1 is MNHEY and CDR2 is SMNVEV (reference sequence). V dropped 4 bases and J dropped 2; count of bases not matched to a gene: 1. There are 14 residues in the CDR3. The CDR3 DNA reads TGTGCCAGCAGTTCTAGCGGGAACACAGATACGCAGTATTTT. Its translation is CASSSSGNTDTQYF.

The V call is TRBV2, the J call TRBJ2-7; D is unresolved. The CDR3 covers 15 residues. Germline CDR1 is SNHLY and CDR2 is FYNNEI. With 0 bases removed from V and 3 bases from J, the gap between germline ends came to 12 bases. This CDR3 is CASSEAVSLNYEQYV. Here the CDR3 DNA reads TGTGCCAGCAGTGAAGCTGTGTCTTTAAACTACGAGCAGTACGTC.

A few counts support this clone. The CDR3 DNA follows: TGTGCCAGCAGAACTGGACTTACCATATATTTT. It is translated as CASRTGLTIYF. The chain links TRBV28 to TRBJ1-3, with D uncertain. V dropped 6 bases and J dropped 10 bases, with 10 bases sitting between them. The CDR3 runs 11 residues. From germline, CDR1 is MDHEN and CDR2 SYDVKM.

This chain joins TRBV5-1 and TRBJ2-1; 7 positions match TRBD2. Germline CDR1 SGHRS, CDR2 YFSETQ. V lost 2 bases to trimming and J lost 6 bases; unmatched junction nucleotides: 5. The CDR3 covers 14 residues. The CDR3 here is CASSLAGTLNEQFF. The CDR3, as DNA: TGCGCCAGCAGCTTAGCGGGAACCCTCAATGAGCAGTTCTTC.

V usage is TRBV21-1 and J usage is TRBJ1-4. TRBV21-1 is a known pseudogene. This CDR3 comprises 15 residues. The CDR3 DNA reads as TGTGCCAGCAGCTCCCGCGACCTAATCAATGAAAAACTGTTTTTT. Protein sequence: CASSSRDLINEKLFF.

V is TRBV15 and J is TRBJ2-3, with 13 nucleotides matching TRBD2. CDR3 length: 21 residues. Germline V lookup: CDR1 LNHNV, CDR2 YYDKDF (reference sequence). V lost 2 bases to trimming and J lost 1 base; unmatched junction nucleotides: 15. CDR3 protein: CATSRTINGLAGDRRTDTQYF. The CDR3 DNA reads TGTGCCACCAGCAGAACCATAAACGGACTAGCGGGGGATCGTCGCACAGATACGCAGTATTTT. Full variable domain (outside the CDR3, taken from reference TRBV15 and TRBJ2-3): DAMVIQNPRYQVTQFGKPVTLSCSQTLNHNVMYWYQQKSSQAPKLLFHYYDKDFNNEADTPDNFQSRRPNTSFCFLDIRSPGLGDTAMYLCATSRTINGLAGDRRTDTQYFGPGTRLTVL.

This clone was observed once. The gene calls are TRBV28 and TRBJ2-7, with 13 bases aligning to TRBD2. Per the germline V gene, CDR1 is MDHEN and CDR2 is SYDVKM. V shed 7 bases and J 5 bases; nucleotides not matched to a gene: 8. This CDR3 comprises 15 residues. CDR3 sequence reads: CASTRLAGGPNEQYF. The CDR3 bases are TGTGCCAGCACCAGACTAGCGGGAGGTCCCAACGAGCAGTACTTC.

This chain joins TRBV19 and TRBJ2-2; 7 positions agree with TRBD2. The J segment lost 4 bases and the V segment lost 6 bases, leaving 8 bases of the junction unmatched. Looked up from germline, CDR1 is LNHDA and CDR2 is SQIVND (reference sequence). This CDR3 has 15 residues. The CDR3 DNA sequence: TGTGCCAGTAGGGAGGCGGGAGCGGGCACCGGGGAGCTGTTTTTT. This translates into CASREAGAGTGELFF.

The chain is built from TRBV7-2 and TRBJ2-7; 11 bases align to TRBD2. This CDR3 is built from 14 residues. Per germline, CDR1 SGHTA and CDR2 FQGNSA. The ends lost 8 bases at V and 5 bases at J; junction bases unmatched: 8. This chain's CDR3 is CASRTSGSDNEQYF. The DNA of the CDR3 is TGTGCCAGCCGCACTAGCGGGAGTGACAACGAGCAGTACTTC.

This clone was seen once. This chain links TRBV19 with TRBJ1-5, with D unclear. The CDR3 is 14 amino acids. The germline CDR1 and CDR2 sequences are LNHDA and SQIVND (reference sequence). V was trimmed by 6 bases and J by 1 base, leaving 10 bases between them. The CDR3 DNA sequence: TGTGCCAGTAGAGCCAGCAGCAGCAATCAGCCCCAGCATTTT. It yields the protein CASRASSSNQPQHF. Filled out from reference TRBV19 and TRBJ1-5, the complete variable domain reads DGGITQSPKYLFRKEGQNVTLSCEQNLNHDAMYWYRQDPGQGLRLIYYSQIVNDFQKGDIAEGYSVSREKKESFPLTVTSAQKNPTAFYLCASRASSSNQPQHFGDGTRLSIL.

The CDR3 spells CASIWGRGYGTEAFF. CDR3 bases: TGTGCCAGTATTTGGGGGCGAGGGTACGGCACTGAAGCTTTCTTT. The chain recombines TRBV19 with TRBJ1-1; D may be TRBD1 (6 bases). Germline assignment: CDR1 LNHDA and CDR2 SQIVND (reference sequence). Trimming removed 7 bases at V and 4 bases at J, with 19 bases between. The CDR3 contains 15 residues.

The rearrangement uses TRBV5-3 and TRBJ1-6, with D possibly matching TRBD1 (5 bases). TRBV5-3 is sorted into the ORF group, with uncertain function. Trimming took 0 bases from V and 3 from J, leaving 16 bases between them. The CDR3 length is 18 residues. The CDR3 region is CARSLGGVWAFYNSPLHF. In DNA, the CDR3 is TGTGCCAGAAGCTTGGGGGGGGTATGGGCCTTCTATAATTCACCCCTCCACTTT.

The chain carries TRBV27 and TRBJ2-2; D remains ambiguous. This CDR3 spans 14 amino acids. V was pared by 6 bases and J by 3 bases, with 11 bases between. Germline V gene lookup returns CDR1 MNHEY and CDR2 SMNVEV (reference sequence). In DNA, the CDR3 is TGTGCCAGCAGCCTTGGTGTGGACACCGGGGAGCTGTTTTTT. It encodes CASSLGVDTGELFF.

This chain connects TRBV4-1 to TRBJ1-2; D is undetermined. Germline loops: CDR1 MGHRA, CDR2 YSYEKL. Trimming cost V 0 bases and J 8 bases, with 13 bases left between them. The CDR3 consists of 14 residues. In DNA form, the CDR3 reads TGCGCCAGCAGCCAAGACCGACTTTCAGACGGCTACACCTTC. It is translated as CASSQDRLSDGYTF.

This clone was detected a few times. The chain couples TRBV19 to TRBJ1-1; tentatively, D is TRBD1 (5 bases). Germline-derived CDR1 and CDR2 are LNHDA and SQIVND (reference sequence). V was cut by 5 bases and J by 0 bases, with 13 bases left in between. This CDR3 is 15 amino acids long. CDR3 sequence reads: CASSPGRRVNTEAFF. In DNA, the CDR3 is TGTGCCAGTAGTCCCGGCCGCAGGGTGAACACTGAAGCTTTCTTT.

V usage is TRBV7-6 and J usage is TRBJ2-2; unclear D gene. CDR3 size: 13 residues. CDR1 SGHVS and CDR2 FNYEAQ come from the germline V gene. Trimming removed 5 bases from V and 4 bases from J, with 8 bases in between. CDR3 DNA: TGTGCCAGCAGCCTAAGACCCACCGGGGAGCTGTTTTTT. Amino acid sequence: CASSLRPTGELFF.

The rearrangement joins TRBV5-1 to TRBJ2-2; TRBD1 aligns across 7 bases. The V gene end was trimmed by 3 bases and the J gene end by 2 bases; junction bases not matched to a gene: 7. The CDR3 sequence is 16 residues long. The germline V gene has CDR1 SGHRS and CDR2 YFSETQ. CDR3: CASSSTTGFNTGELFF. For the CDR3, the DNA is TGCGCCAGCAGCTCAACGACAGGGTTTAACACCGGGGAGCTGTTTTTT.

The chain recombines TRBV7-8 with TRBJ1-1; tentative D call: TRBD1 (6 bases). The V end was cut by 1 base, the J end by 5 bases, with 14 bases between. The CDR3 totals 15 residues. The germline CDR1 and CDR2 sequences are SGHVS and FQNEAQ. The CDR3 DNA reads TGTGCCAGCAGCTTAGTGGTCAGGGGAGGAACTGAAGCTTTCTTT. Translation: CASSLVVRGGTEAFF.

The chain recombines TRBV4-2 with TRBJ2-7; a weak D match, TRBD1 (6 bases). The CDR3 extends over 14 amino acids. V gave up 5 bases and J gave up 3 bases, with 14 bases separating them. The germline gives CDR1 LGHNA, CDR2 YNFKEQ. The CDR3 DNA reads as TGTGCCAGCAGCTTGACAGGTTCCGGCTACGAGCAGTACTTC. Residues: CASSLTGSGYEQYF.

The gene calls are TRBV15 and TRBJ2-2; D gene ambiguous. In germline, CDR1 is LNHNV, CDR2 YYDKDF (reference sequence). V was trimmed by 0 bases and J by 4 bases, leaving 6 bases between them. The CDR3 loop spans 14 amino acids. CDR3 in DNA: TGTGCCACCAGCAGAGATGCAGTCACCGGGGAGCTGTTTTTT. Translation gives CATSRDAVTGELFF.